This T cell receptor (beta chain) was sequenced for a study of read filtering for tumor transcriptome and immune sequencing. Study details: By R-ISS, stages I, II and III held 8, 16 and 7 patients. Study results and limitations: Without single-read clonotypes, shared clonotype proportions correlated more between IR-seq and RNA-seq. The sorted CD138-negative fraction was a mixed bone marrow immune population, not purified T cells.

Trimming pared 2 bases from V and 2 bases from J, leaving 9 bases between. The CDR3 runs 14 residues. There are many counts of this clonotype. Its antigen remains unidentified. The library was built from around 0.4 ug RNA with molecular barcoded adaptors for alpha/delta and beta/gamma chains. TCRdb re-analysed the reads in MiXCR, keeping a single row per CDR3 protein. This table holds 37,000 or so distinct CDR3 sequences, roughly an eighth found once. V and J are TRBV12-3 or TRBV12-4 and TRBJ2-5, with D uncertain. This TCR came from a donor at least 40 years old with multiple myeloma. Input material: a population of CD138-negative cells sorted from bone marrow. The CDR3 DNA reads as TGTGCCAGCAGTTTACGTCGCAGGCAAGAGACCCAGTACTTC. This codes for CASSLRRRQETQYF.